Following are 23 T cell receptor beta chains from one sample sequenced in a study of blood T cell repertoires in COVID-19. Some clones are missing from TCRdb's copy, which holds only in-frame ones; the method was immunoSEQ multiplex PCR. The data contain roughly 170,000 clones, less than 90% of them seen just once; the ten biggest clones take up 4% to 4.5%. The material sequenced was PBMCs or T cells enriched from blood (not recorded which). The receptors derive from a woman between 45 and 60 years old who had recovered from COVID-19.

The chain couples TRBV3-1 (or the pseudogene TRBV3-2) to TRBJ1-2; D gene unclear. This CDR3 comprises 12 residues. Trimming cost V 5 bases and J 7 bases, with 11 bases left between them. The germline V gene encodes CDR1 LGHDT and CDR2 YNNKEL (reference sequence). The CDR3 is CASSIFRGGYTF. CDR3 bases: TGTGCCAGCAGCATCTTTCGGGGTGGCTACACCTTC.

This clone was detected once. The chain has TRBV19 and TRBJ1-1, with D unresolved. Germline values: CDR1 LNHDA, CDR2 SQIVND (reference sequence). CDR3 length: 13 residues. V was pared by 0 bases and J by 6 bases, with 8 bases between. CDR3 sequence: CASSIDRGSEAFF. As DNA, the CDR3 is TGTGCCAGTAGTATAGATCGGGGATCTGAAGCTTTCTTT.

The chain joins TRBV2 to TRBJ1-1; 7 bases line up with TRBD1. There are 16 residues in the CDR3. Germline trimming cut 6 bases from V and 0 bases from J; bases unmatched to any gene: 10. Germline values: CDR1 SNHLY, CDR2 FYNNEI. The CDR3 loop reads CASSGDRVLMNTEAFF. The CDR3 region has the DNA TGTGCCAGCAGCGGGGACAGAGTCCTCATGAACACTGAAGCTTTCTTT.

V usage is TRBV27 and J usage is TRBJ1-4; a weak D match, TRBD1 (5 bases). V was pared by 4 bases and J by 3 bases, with 18 bases between. The CDR3 is made up of 17 amino acids. Germline V gives CDR1 MNHEY, CDR2 SMNVEV (reference sequence). The CDR3 coding sequence is TGTGCCAGCAGTTCGACGCGCCGACAGCAAGCTAATGAAAAACTGTTTTTT. It yields the protein CASSSTRRQQANEKLFF.

The chain couples TRBV7-2 to TRBJ1-2; maybe TRBD1 (6 bases). The CDR3 is 16 amino acids. Trimming removed 1 base at V and 4 bases at J, with 16 bases between. The V gene's germline CDR1 is SGHTA and CDR2 FQGNSA. In DNA, the CDR3 is TGTGCCAGCAGCTTAGACGTCGGGGGGGGCTTCTATGGCTACACCTTC. Protein: CASSLDVGGGFYGYTF.

The chain has TRBV15 and TRBJ1-2; D may be TRBD1 (5 bases). The germline CDR1 and CDR2 sequences are LNHNV and YYDKDF (reference sequence). Trimming cost V 3 bases and J 4 bases, with 9 bases left between them. There are 13 residues in the CDR3. The DNA for the CDR3 is TGTGCCACCAGCAGTGGGGGGGGCTATGGCTACACCTTC. It translates to CATSSGGGYGYTF.

In DNA form, the CDR3 reads TGTGCCAGCAGTTTGCGGGACTACAATGAGCAGTTCTTC. Amino acids: CASSLRDYNEQFF. The chain couples TRBV12-3 or TRBV12-4 to TRBJ2-1; possibly TRBD2 for D (6 bases). V was cut by 3 bases and J by 3 bases, with 6 bases left in between. This CDR3 comprises 13 residues.

Turning to this clone: Other nucleotide sequences from this sample produce the same CDR3. V is TRBV19 and J is TRBJ1-5; 8 bases line up with TRBD1. CDR1 and CDR2 from the germline V gene are LNHDA and SQIVND (reference sequence). The CDR3 is 15 residues long. V lost 3 bases and J lost 4; bases outside the gene matches: 5. The CDR3 bases are TGTGCCAGTAGTATCGGACAGGGCCCGAATCAGCCCCAGCATTTT. This encodes CASSIGQGPNQPQHF. Complete variable domain (other parts from reference TRBV19 and TRBJ1-5): DGGITQSPKYLFRKEGQNVTLSCEQNLNHDAMYWYRQDPGQGLRLIYYSQIVNDFQKGDIAEGYSVSREKKESFPLTVTSAQKNPTAFYLCASSIGQGPNQPQHFGDGTRLSIL.

The chain combines TRBV6-1 with TRBJ1-3; tentative D call: TRBD1 (6 bases). This CDR3 has 15 residues. Trimming left V 0 bases short and J 4 bases short, with 10 bases between. Germline CDR1 MNHNS, CDR2 SASEGT. CDR3 coding DNA: TGTGCCAGCAGTGAAGCGGGGACACTGGGAAACACCATATATTTT. This encodes CASSEAGTLGNTIYF.

This sequence joins TRBV18 and TRBJ2-1; D gene uncertain. The germline gives CDR1 KGHSH, CDR2 LQKENI. V was trimmed by 3 bases and J by 6 bases, leaving 15 bases between them. The CDR3 is made up of 15 amino acids. DNA for the CDR3: TGTGCCAGCTCACCGAGCGTGGCTACCGGCAATGAGCAGTTCTTC. Protein: CASSPSVATGNEQFF.

The chain is built from TRBV6-2 or TRBV6-3 and TRBJ2-3; 8 bases are a match to TRBD1. Germline values: CDR1 MNHEY, CDR2 SVGEGT. Trimming took 5 bases from V and 4 from J; bases not matched to a gene: 8. This CDR3 has 15 residues. Here the CDR3 DNA reads TGTGCCAGCAGTCCCGGACAGGGTGGAGCAGATACGCAGTATTTT. Its protein product is CASSPGQGGADTQYF.

The chain is built from TRBV5-5 and TRBJ2-2, with 14 positions matching TRBD2. The CDR3 is 17 amino acids. Germline V gene sequence: CDR1 SGHKS, CDR2 YYEKEE (reference sequence). Losses at the gene ends were 4 bases for V and 4 bases for J; bases not matched to a gene: 6. CDR3 region: CASSRGTSGSGTGELFF. CDR3 nucleotide sequence: TGTGCCAGCAGCCGAGGGACTAGCGGGAGTGGCACCGGGGAGCTGTTTTTT.

V is TRBV6-5 and J is TRBJ1-4; TRBD1 matches 9 bases. Germline loops: CDR1 MNHEY, CDR2 SVGAGI. There are 14 residues in the CDR3. V lost 2 bases, J lost 8 bases, and 3 bases stayed unmatched. The CDR3 protein is CASSYGDRDEKLFF. CDR3 nucleotide sequence: TGTGCCAGCAGTTACGGGGACAGGGACGAAAAACTGTTTTTT.

The chain links TRBV14 to TRBJ1-2, with TRBD1 as a possible D gene (6 bases). There are 15 residues in the CDR3. Germline CDR1 and CDR2: SGHDN and FVKESK. Between the trimmed V and J ends, which lost 4 bases and 3 bases, there was a span of 15 bases. Written as DNA, the CDR3 is TGTGCCAGCAGCCTTAGGACAGACAGCTACTATGGCTACACCTTC. This sequence encodes CASSLRTDSYYGYTF.

The sample holds one count of this clone. This chain joins TRBV18 and TRBJ2-1; 10 bases are shared with TRBD1. Per the germline V gene, CDR1 is KGHSH and CDR2 is LQKENI. Trimming cost V 3 bases and J 9 bases; bases outside gene matches: 8. CDR3 length equals 15 residues. The CDR3 here is CASSPQRQGAVEQFF. DNA for the CDR3: TGTGCCAGCTCACCCCAAAGACAGGGGGCAGTTGAGCAGTTCTTC. Full variable domain (rest looked up from reference TRBV18 and TRBJ2-1): NAGVMQNPRHLVRRRGQEARLRCSPMKGHSHVYWYRQLPEEGLKFMVYLQKENIIDESGMPKERFSAEFPKEGPSILRIQQVVRGDSAAYFCASSPQRQGAVEQFFGPGTRLTVL.

The chain recombines TRBV7-3 with TRBJ2-7, with 7 bases that match TRBD1. CDR1 SGHTA and CDR2 FQGTGA come from the germline V gene. The V segment lost 5 bases and the J segment 6 bases; nucleotides outside the gene matches: 7. CDR3 length equals 13 residues. The CDR3 sequence is CASSKRDSCEQYV. The CDR3 DNA reads as TGTGCCAGCAGCAAACGGGACAGCTGCGAGCAGTACGTC.

This clone has only one observation. The chain is built from TRBV30 and TRBJ2-5; D is possibly TRBD2 (6 bases). CDR3 length: 11 residues. Trimming shortened V by 3 bases and J by 4 bases, and 6 bases separated the two germline ends. Germline V gives CDR1 GTSNPN, CDR2 SVGIG (reference sequence). Here the CDR3 DNA reads TGTGCCTGGAGCGGGGGAGAGACCCAGTACTTC. This encodes CAWSGGETQYF.

This clone was detected a few times. The gene calls are TRBV11-3 and TRBJ1-1, with D unclear. CDR3 length: 13 residues. The germline V gene encodes CDR1 SGHNT and CDR2 YENEEA. V was shortened by 1 base and J by 8 bases, with 11 bases between the two germline ends. The CDR3 DNA reads as TGTGCCAGCAGCTTAGTGGAGACGGGAGAAGCTTTCTTT. This translates into CASSLVETGEAFF. Full variable domain (outside the CDR3, taken from reference TRBV11-3 and TRBJ1-1): EAGVVQSPRYKIIEKKQPVAFWCNPISGHNTLYWYLQNLGQGPELLIRYENEEAVDDSQLPKDRFSAERLKGVDSTLKIQPAELGDSAVYLCASSLVETGEAFFGQGTRLTVV.

The rearrangement links TRBV28 to TRBJ1-5; D might be TRBD1 (5 bases). The CDR3 runs to 15 residues. CDR1 is MDHEN and CDR2 is SYDVKM in the germline V gene. V was trimmed by 4 bases and J by 5 bases, leaving 15 bases between them. The CDR3 sequence: CASSWGPRRDQPQHF. In DNA form, the CDR3 reads TGTGCCAGCAGTTGGGGACCTCGGAGGGATCAGCCCCAGCATTTT.

A note on this clone: Other DNA sequences in this sample translate to the same CDR3. This sequence joins TRBV9 and TRBJ1-5; possible D gene TRBD1, 5 bases. V was clipped by 0 bases and J by 2 bases, with 6 bases between them. Looked up from germline, CDR1 is SGDLS and CDR2 is YYNGEE. This CDR3 is built from 14 residues. The CDR3 loop is CASSVEGGNQPQHF. Written as DNA, the CDR3 is TGTGCCAGCAGCGTAGAAGGGGGCAATCAGCCCCAGCATTTT.

This clone is a singleton in its sample. The CDR3 here is CASSPGGSEQFF. The DNA for the CDR3 is TGTGCCAGCAGTCCTGGGGGCAGCGAGCAGTTCTTC. The rearrangement links TRBV11-2 to TRBJ2-1; possible D gene TRBD1, 6 bases. The germline V and J ends were trimmed by 6 bases and 10 bases, with 13 bases remaining between them. The CDR3 spans 12 residues. Germline CDR1 reads SGHAT; CDR2 reads FQNNGV.

V gene TRBV28 combines with J gene TRBJ1-4; D not certain. CDR1 MDHEN and CDR2 SYDVKM come from the germline V gene. With 4 bases removed from V and 3 bases from J, the gap between germline ends came to 15 bases. This CDR3 is 16 amino acids long. DNA for the CDR3: TGTGCCAGCAGTTCCCCCTACCGGGATCCTAATGAAAAACTGTTTTTT. This gives the protein CASSSPYRDPNEKLFF.

The chain is built from TRBV5-5 and TRBJ1-3, with a possible D match to TRBD1 (5 bases). Trimming shortened V by 8 bases and J by 4 bases, and 16 bases separated the two germline ends. Germline-derived CDR1 and CDR2 are SGHKS and YYEKEE (reference sequence). CDR3 size: 14 residues. CDR3 DNA: TGTGCCAGTAATCAGGGCCTTTCGGGAAACACCATATATTTT. It yields the protein CASNQGLSGNTIYF. Drawing the rest from reference TRBV5-5 and TRBJ1-3, the complete variable domain is DAGVTQSPTHLIKTRGQQVTLRCSPISGHKSVSWYQQVLGQGPQFIFQYYEKEERGRGNFPDRFSARQFPNYSSELNVNALLLGDSALYLCASNQGLSGNTIYFGEGSWLTVV.